The clone carrying this T cell receptor (beta chain) was counted at least ten times. V was shortened by 4 bases and J by 3 bases, with 18 bases between the two germline ends. CDR1 SQVTM and CDR2 ANQGSEA come from the germline V gene. There are 15 residues in the CDR3. The cDNA was synthesized by 5'RACE incorporating 10-nucleotide random UMIs. TCRdb processed the 5' RACE reads anew with MiXCR; each CDR3 protein has one entry. The sample shows tens of thousands of distinct CDR3 sequences, approximately 3.3% of them seen only once. This sample was included in a study of neurological immune-mediated disorders.

Sequencing was performed on PBMCs. This TCR came from a man aged 35-49 years with multiple sclerosis. The V call is TRBV29-1, the J call TRBJ1-1; possible D gene TRBD1, 5 bases. As DNA, the CDR3 is TGCAGCGTTGGAGAGGGCGCCGGGACGTACACTGAAGCTTTCTTT. This sequence encodes CSVGEGAGTYTEAFF.